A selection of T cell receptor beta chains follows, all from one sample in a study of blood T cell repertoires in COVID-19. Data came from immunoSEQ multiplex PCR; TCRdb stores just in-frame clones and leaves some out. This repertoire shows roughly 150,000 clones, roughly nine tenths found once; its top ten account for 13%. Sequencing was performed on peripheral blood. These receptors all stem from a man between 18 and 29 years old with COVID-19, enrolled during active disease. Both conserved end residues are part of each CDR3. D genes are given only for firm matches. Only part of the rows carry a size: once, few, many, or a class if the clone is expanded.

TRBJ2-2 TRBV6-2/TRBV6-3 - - TGTGCCAGCAGTTATTACCTCGGAGGGCCAAACACCGGGGAGCTGTTTTTT CASSYYLGGPNTGELFF
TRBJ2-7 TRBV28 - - TGTGCCAGCAGCGGTACGACACGGATGTCCTACGAGCAGTACTTC CASSGTTRMSYEQYF
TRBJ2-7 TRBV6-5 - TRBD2 TGTGCCAGCGGGACGGACGGGGGAGGGCCCAGTGAGCAGTACTTC CASGTDGGGPSEQYF
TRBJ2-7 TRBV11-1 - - TGTGCCAGCAGCCAGGGTTGGCACAGCTCCTACGAGCAGTACTTC CASSQGWHSSYEQYF
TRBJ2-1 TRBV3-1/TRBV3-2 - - TGTGCCAGCAGCCAAGAGCCGGGGTCCTCCTACAATGAGCAGTTCTTC CASSQEPGSSYNEQFF
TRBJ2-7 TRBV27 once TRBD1 TGTGCCAGCAGTTTATCGATTGGGACAGGGGGTCCGTACGAGCAGTACTTC CASSLSIGTGGPYEQYF
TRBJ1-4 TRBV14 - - TGTGCCAGCAGCCTACCGGACAGTGCAACTAATGAAAAACTGTTTTTT CASSLPDSATNEKLFF
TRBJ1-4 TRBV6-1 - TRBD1 TGTGCCAGCAGTGAAGGACAGGGTAATGAAAAACTGCTTTTT CASSEGQGNEKLLF
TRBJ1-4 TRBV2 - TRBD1 TGTGCCAGCAGTGAATCTGGGACAGGGGCCGGAAAACTGCTTTTT CASSESGTGAGKLLF
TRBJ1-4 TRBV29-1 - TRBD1 TGCAGCGTTCGGGCAGACAGGGGAACAACTAATGAAAAACTGTTTTTT CSVRADRGTTNEKLFF
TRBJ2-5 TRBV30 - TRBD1 TGTGCCTGGAGCAGGGACAGGGGAGTGGAGACCCAGTACTTC CAWSRDRGVETQYF
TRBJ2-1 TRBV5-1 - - TGCGCCAGCAGCCTAAGCCCTGCTAGTCGAGCCTACAATGAGCAGTTCTTC CASSLSPASRAYNEQFF
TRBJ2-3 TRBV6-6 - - TGTGCCAGCAGCGAGGGGGGGGATACGCAGTATTTT CASSEGGDTQYF
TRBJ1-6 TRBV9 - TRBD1 TGTGCCAGCAGCGGACAGGGCGCGTATAATTCACCCCTCCACTTT CASSGQGAYNSPLHF
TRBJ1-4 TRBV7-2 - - TGTGCCAGCAGCCACACCTGGGGGACTAATGAAAAACTGCTTTTT CASSHTWGTNEKLLF
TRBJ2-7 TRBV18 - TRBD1 TGTGCCAGCTCACAGAAGGGACAGGGCTCCTACGAGCAGTACTTC CASSQKGQGSYEQYF
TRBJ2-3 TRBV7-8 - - TGTGCCAGCAGCTCCTTGGTGGGGGCCGCAGGTTTAGGCACAGATACGCAGTATTTT CASSSLVGAAGLGTDTQYF
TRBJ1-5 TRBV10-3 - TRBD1 TGTGCCATCAGTGCCGGGACAGGTGCTTCGACCCAGCATTTT CAISAGTGASTQHF
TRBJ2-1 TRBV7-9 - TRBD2 TGTGCCAGCAGCTTAGCCGGGAGGGATGAGCAGTTCTTC CASSLAGRDEQFF
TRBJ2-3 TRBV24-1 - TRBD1 TGTGCCACCAGTGAGACCGGACAGGGGCGCGCAGATACGCAGTATTTT CATSETGQGRADTQYF
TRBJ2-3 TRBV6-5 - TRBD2 TGTGCCAGCAGCGCTCGGGGGAGGGTGGCAGATACGCAGTATTTT CASSARGRVADTQYF
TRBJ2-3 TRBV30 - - TGTGCCTGGAGTAGGCTAGCGACTAGCACAGATACGCAGTATTTT CAWSRLATSTDTQYF
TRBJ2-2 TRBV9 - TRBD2 TGTGCCAGCAGCGGCGGACTAGCCCCCGGGGAGCTGTTTTTT CASSGGLAPGELFF
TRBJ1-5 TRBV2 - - TGTGCCAGCAGTGATGGTTGGGGCAGGGCTCAGCCCCAGCATTTT CASSDGWGRAQPQHF
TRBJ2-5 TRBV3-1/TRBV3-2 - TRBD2 TGTGCCAGCAGCCAGTATAGCGGGAGGGGCGAGACCCAGTACTTC CASSQYSGRGETQYF
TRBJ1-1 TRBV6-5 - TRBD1 TGTGCCAGCAGCTTGCTGGGACAGGATGAAGCTTTCTTT CASSLLGQDEAFF